One sample yielded the 26 T cell receptor beta chains listed below, sequenced in a study of T cells in localized non-small cell lung cancer. TCRdb's copy holds only in-frame clones and misses some; the assay was immunoSEQ multiplex PCR. The sample yields nearly 25,000 clones, 80% to 95% seen once. Source: peripheral blood, taken before any cancer treatment. These receptors originate from a man aged 35-75 years with stage III squamous cell lung carcinoma.

V is TRBV10-3 and J is TRBJ1-2; a weak D match, TRBD1 (5 bases). The germline V gene encodes CDR1 ENHRY and CDR2 SYGVKD. V lost 2 bases and J 2 bases, leaving 6 bases between the germline ends. The CDR3 contains 13 residues. Here the CDR3 reads CAISEGGNYGYTF. In DNA, the CDR3 is TGTGCCATCAGTGAGGGGGGAAACTATGGCTACACCTTC.

The chain combines TRBV7-2 with TRBJ2-7; TRBD2 matches at 8 bases. Germline V gene data show CDR1 as SGHTA and CDR2 as FQGNSA. V shed 4 bases and J 1 base; nucleotides not matched to a gene: 6. The CDR3 runs 15 residues. CDR3 region: CASSSSGGRSYEQYF. The CDR3 nucleotides are TGTGCCAGCAGCTCCTCCGGCGGGAGGTCCTACGAGCAGTACTTC.

The chain is built from TRBV7-2 and TRBJ2-5; no clear D gene. With 0 bases removed from V and 7 bases from J, the gap between germline ends came to 12 bases. Germline values: CDR1 SGHTA, CDR2 FQGNSA. This CDR3 comprises 14 residues. The CDR3: CASSLARESGTQYF. CDR3 nucleotides: TGTGCCAGCAGCTTAGCGCGAGAGTCGGGGACCCAGTACTTC.

The chain employs TRBV9 and TRBJ1-1; D ambiguous. Germline assignment: CDR1 SGDLS and CDR2 YYNGEE. Trimming removed 0 bases from V and 1 base from J, with 7 bases in between. The CDR3 totals 14 residues. The chain's CDR3 is CASSVATGNTEAFF. The DNA for the CDR3 is TGTGCCAGCAGCGTAGCTACGGGGAACACTGAAGCTTTCTTT.

This clone was recorded only once. The V gene is TRBV2, the J gene TRBJ2-7; 10 nucleotides line up with TRBD1. Trimming at V came to 6 bases and at J to 0 bases, leaving 2 bases not matched to a gene. Per the germline V gene, CDR1 is SNHLY and CDR2 is FYNNEI. CDR3 length: 14 amino acids. DNA of the CDR3: TGTGCCAGCAGACGGGACAGGGGCTCCTACGAGCAGTACTTC. Its protein is CASRRDRGSYEQYF.

The sample holds one count of this clone. The V call is TRBV7-9, the J call TRBJ2-7; no firm D call. This CDR3 region has 15 residues. Germline CDR1 is SEHNR and CDR2 is FQNEAQ (reference sequence). Trimming left V 0 bases short and J 5 bases short, with 14 bases between. The CDR3 reads CASSLAIGQPDEQYF. The CDR3 region has the DNA TGTGCCAGCAGCTTAGCGATTGGGCAGCCAGACGAGCAGTACTTC.

J is TRBJ2-7 and V is TRBV28, with 9 bases aligning to TRBD1. V gave up 6 bases and J gave up 2 bases; unmatched junction bases: 2. The CDR3 is made up of 13 amino acids. Germline V CDR1 and CDR2: MDHEN, SYDVKM. The CDR3 loop is CASRDRGPYEQYF. CDR3 DNA: TGTGCCAGCAGGGACAGGGGACCCTACGAGCAGTACTTC.

This clone came up once. This chain connects TRBV7-9 to TRBJ2-7; TRBD1 aligns across 7 bases. This CDR3 is 16 amino acids long. V dropped 6 bases and J dropped 2; count of bases not matched to a gene: 13. In germline, CDR1 is SEHNR, CDR2 FQNEAQ (reference sequence). The CDR3 here is CASRSAGTALAYEQYF. The CDR3 nucleotides are TGTGCCAGCAGGTCCGCCGGGACAGCTCTTGCCTACGAGCAGTACTTC.

CDR3 nucleotide sequence: TGCAGCGTCGTACTTGACAGGGGGCTCTCCTACGAGCAGTACTTC. Its protein product is CSVVLDRGLSYEQYF. This chain uses TRBV29-1 with TRBJ2-7; TRBD1 aligns across 10 bases. The V and J ends lost 6 bases and 0 bases, in that order; junction bases with no gene match: 8. The CDR3 covers 15 residues. The V gene's germline CDR1 is SQVTM and CDR2 ANQGSEA.

This rearrangement joins TRBV28 to TRBJ2-7, with 9 bases identical to TRBD1. The CDR3 has 14 amino acids. CDR1 and CDR2 from the germline V gene are MDHEN and SYDVKM. The V gene end was trimmed by 7 bases and the J gene end by 7 bases; junction bases not matched to a gene: 11. CDR3 in DNA: TGTGCCAGCACCCCCCGGGACAGGGAGGGGGAGCAGTACTTC. Translating gives CASTPRDREGEQYF.

The chain is built from TRBV9 and TRBJ2-2; D call uncertain. The CDR3 runs 15 residues. V lost 0 bases and J 0 bases, leaving 6 bases between the germline ends. CDR1 and CDR2 (germline): SGDLS, YYNGEE. The CDR3 nucleotides read TGTGCCAGCAGCGTAGCGGGTTCGAACACCGGGGAGCTGTTTTTT. Translating gives CASSVAGSNTGELFF. The full variable domain, in which reference TRBV9 and TRBJ2-2 provide the parts outside the CDR3, is DSGVTQTPKHLITATGQRVTLRCSPRSGDLSVYWYQQSLDQGLQFLIQYYNGEERAKGNILERFSAQQFPDLHSELNLSSLELGDSALYFCASSVAGSNTGELFFGEGSRLTVL.

The chain combines TRBV9 with TRBJ2-1; 10 nucleotides agree with TRBD1. The V and J ends lost 4 bases and 6 bases, in that order; junction bases with no gene match: 10. The CDR3 totals 16 residues. Germline values: CDR1 SGDLS, CDR2 YYNGEE. The CDR3 region is CASSPWGGQGINEQFF. In DNA, the CDR3 is TGTGCCAGCAGCCCCTGGGGGGGACAGGGGATCAATGAGCAGTTCTTC.

This clone was picked up one time. The gene calls are TRBV7-9 and TRBJ2-3; 9 bases fit TRBD2. Germline V gene data show CDR1 as SEHNR and CDR2 as FQNEAQ (reference sequence). With V trimmed by 2 bases and J by 1 base, 1 base remained unmatched. This CDR3 is 15 amino acids long. As DNA, the CDR3 is TGTGCCAGCAGCTTACTAGCGGGGCGCACAGATACGCAGTATTTT. Its protein is CASSLLAGRTDTQYF.

This rearrangement joins TRBV7-2 to TRBJ2-1; the D is unclear. The CDR3 covers 14 residues. Germline-derived CDR1 and CDR2 are SGHTA and FQGNSA. The V and J ends lost 2 bases and 7 bases respectively, with 12 bases between them. Written as DNA, the CDR3 is TGTGCCAGCAGCTTATCTCAGGATACAAATGAGCAGTTCTTC. Translation: CASSLSQDTNEQFF.

The chain couples TRBV5-6 to TRBJ2-1; 13 bases line up with TRBD2. The germline CDR1 and CDR2 sequences are SGHDT and YYEEEE. The CDR3 runs 15 residues. J gave up 9 bases and V 0 bases, and 3 bases lay outside the gene matches. The CDR3 DNA is TGTGCCAGCAGCTTGGGACTAGCGGGAGGAGGTGAGCAGTTCTTC. Its protein is CASSLGLAGGGEQFF.

This clone is a singleton in its sample. The J gene is TRBJ1-2, the V gene TRBV7-2, with D unclear. CDR1 is SGHTA, CDR2 FQGNSA, per germline. The V and J ends lost 1 base and 1 base respectively, with 4 bases between them. The CDR3 runs to 13 residues. The CDR3 reads CASSLGFNYGYTF. CDR3 sequence (DNA): TGTGCCAGCAGCTTAGGATTTAACTATGGCTACACCTTC.

The rearrangement joins TRBV4-3 to TRBJ2-3; D uncertain. Germline-derived CDR1 and CDR2 are LGHNA and YSLEER. The length of the CDR3 is 14 residues. The V and J ends lost 4 bases and 5 bases respectively, with 13 bases between them. CDR3 region: CASSPRVIGDTQYF. The CDR3 nucleotides are TGCGCCAGCAGCCCCCGGGTTATCGGAGATACGCAGTATTTT.

This clone occurred once. The CDR3 reads CASSLGRFQPQHF. CDR3 DNA sequence: TGTGCCAGCAGCCTTGGGAGGTTTCAGCCCCAGCATTTT. The rearrangement uses TRBV7-2 and TRBJ1-5, with D unresolved. The V and J ends lost 5 bases and 6 bases respectively, with 11 bases between them. Per germline, CDR1 SGHTA and CDR2 FQGNSA. The CDR3 length is 13 residues.

This chain joins TRBV5-1 and TRBJ2-1, with D uncertain. Germline-derived CDR1 and CDR2 are SGHRS and YFSETQ. The CDR3 has 13 residues. Trimming removed 0 bases from V and 6 bases from J, with 7 bases in between. CDR3 in amino acids: CASSLVASNEQFF. The CDR3 DNA reads as TGCGCCAGCAGCTTGGTTGCGAGCAATGAGCAGTTCTTC.

The chain carries TRBV2 and TRBJ2-1; tentative D call: TRBD2 (6 bases). The CDR3 consists of 12 residues. Trimming shortened V by 4 bases and J by 8 bases, and 9 bases separated the two germline ends. From germline, CDR1 is SNHLY and CDR2 FYNNEI. The CDR3 region has the DNA TGTGCCAGCAGTGGTTCGGGGGATGAGCAGTTCTTC. Protein product: CASSGSGDEQFF.

The chain is built from TRBV19 and TRBJ1-4, with a weak D call TRBD1 (5 bases). Germline values: CDR1 LNHDA, CDR2 SQIVND (reference sequence). This CDR3 region has 13 residues. V was shortened by 5 bases and J by 5 bases, with 9 bases between the two germline ends. The CDR3: CASSLRENEKLFF. In DNA, the CDR3 is TGTGCCAGTAGTCTCAGGGAGAATGAAAAACTGTTTTTT.

The chain carries TRBV6-5 and TRBJ2-1, with 10 nucleotides matching TRBD2. The CDR3 sequence is 16 residues long. Per the germline V gene, CDR1 is MNHEY and CDR2 is SVGAGI. The J segment lost 9 bases and the V segment lost 0 bases, leaving 8 bases of the junction unmatched. The CDR3, as DNA: TGTGCCAGCAGTTACTCGAGGCTAGCGGGAGTTAGTGAGCAGTTCTTC. This sequence encodes CASSYSRLAGVSEQFF.

The chain combines TRBV19 with TRBJ2-7; no firm D call. Germline CDR1 is LNHDA and CDR2 is SQIVND (reference sequence). The CDR3 totals 11 residues. Trimming pared 5 bases from V and 2 bases from J, leaving 4 bases between. The CDR3 protein is CASSGAYEQYF. In DNA, the CDR3 is TGTGCCAGTAGTGGCGCCTACGAGCAGTACTTC.

The chain links TRBV5-1 to TRBJ2-1, with D tentatively TRBD1 (5 bases). Germline assignment: CDR1 SGHRS and CDR2 YFSETQ. V was trimmed by 1 base and J by 0 bases, leaving 8 bases between them. The CDR3 sequence is 15 residues long. Here the CDR3 reads CASSLSQGSYNEQFF. CDR3 nucleotides: TGCGCCAGCAGCTTGTCCCAGGGCTCCTACAATGAGCAGTTCTTC.

This chain links TRBV30 with TRBJ2-7; D may be TRBD1 or TRBD2 (6 bases each). V dropped 1 base and J dropped 1 base, with 11 bases sitting between them. The length of the CDR3 is 14 residues. In germline, CDR1 is GTSNPN, CDR2 SVGIG (reference sequence). The DNA for the CDR3 is TGTGCCTGGAGTGGGGGGGCCAGGTCCTACGAGCAGTACTTC. Translated: CAWSGGARSYEQYF.

The rearrangement links TRBV5-1 to TRBJ1-2; D remains unclear. The CDR3 loop spans 13 amino acids. Germline CDR1 is SGHRS and CDR2 is YFSETQ. Between the trimmed V and J ends, which lost 5 bases and 5 bases, there was a span of 13 bases. Here the CDR3 DNA reads TGCGCCAGCAGACCCCTCCGGGATTATGGCTACACCTTC. Translation gives CASRPLRDYGYTF.